The 2 T cell receptor beta chains in this list originate from one sample, sequenced in a study of blood T cell repertoires in COVID-19. Using immunoSEQ multiplex PCR, the repertoire was profiled, and TCRdb retains in-frame clones only, with some absent. The table lists about 14,000 clones, around 73% of them singletons. Sequenced input: peripheral blood. These receptors originate from a man aged 65 to 79 with acute or convalescent COVID-19.

This clone was observed a few times. The chain is built from TRBV11-3 and TRBJ1-1; maybe TRBD1 (5 bases). In germline, CDR1 is SGHNT, CDR2 YENEEA. The V end lost 5 bases, the J end lost 2 bases, and 15 bases lay between the germline ends. The CDR3 has 15 amino acids. The CDR3 reads CASSPGGGTNTEAFF. In nucleotides, the CDR3 is TGTGCCAGCAGCCCCGGGGGGGGTACAAACACTGAAGCTTTCTTT.

J is TRBJ2-1 and V is TRBV29-1; 8 bases fit TRBD2. The CDR3 length is 14 residues. The germline V gene encodes CDR1 SQVTM and CDR2 ANQGSEA. The V and J ends lost 4 bases and 2 bases, in that order; junction bases with no gene match: 4. The CDR3 DNA is TGCAGCGTTGCTGACGGGAGGGCCTACAATGAGCAGTTCTTC. As protein: CSVADGRAYNEQFF.